This is a list of T cell receptor beta chains from one sample in a study of OX40 agonist ivuxolimab in advanced cancers. Sequencing used immunoSEQ multiplex PCR; TCRdb keeps in-frame clones, though not all of them. The sample gives roughly 71,000 clones, 84% of which show up once; 1.5% to 2% is in the top ten. The sample in question was CD4+ or CD8+ T cells sorted from blood, obtained in a trial of the OX40 agonist ivuxolimab. The source is an adult with an advanced solid tumor such as melanoma, head and neck, liver or kidney cancer. Each CDR3 is given with its conserved first and last residue. D genes are given only for firm matches. Clone size is shown for a subset of rows, as once, few, many or a class of expanded clone.

d_call | j_call | v_call | clone_size | cdr3_nt | cdr3_aa
. | TRBJ2-6 | TRBV27 | . | TGTGCCAGCCGTAACGGGGGCTCTGGGGCCAACGTCCTGACTTTC | CASRNGGSGANVLTF
TRBD1 | TRBJ2-7 | TRBV5-4 | . | TGTGCCAGCAGCAAGGCTCTGGGACAGGGTTCCTACGAGCAGTACTTC | CASSKALGQGSYEQYF
TRBD2 | TRBJ2-5 | TRBV2 | . | TGTGCCAGCAGGGGACTAGCGGGAAGCGAGACCCAGTACTTC | CASRGLAGSETQYF
TRBD1 | TRBJ1-2 | TRBV28 | . | TGTGCCAGCAGTTCCCACGGACAGGGGAAGAGTGGCTACACCTTC | CASSSHGQGKSGYTF
TRBD2 | TRBJ2-7 | TRBV2 | . | TGTGCCAGCAGAGTGGGGACTAGCCGCTACGAGCAATACTTC | CASRVGTSRYEQYF
TRBD2 | TRBJ2-5 | TRBV5-1 | . | TGCGCCAGCAGCGCCGGACTAGCGGGACCTTACCAGCAGTACTTC | CASSAGLAGPYQQYF
TRBD1 | TRBJ1-4 | TRBV29-1 | . | TGCAGCGTTGAAGAGGGGACAGGGGCGAGCGAAAAACTGTTTTTT | CSVEEGTGASEKLFF
. | TRBJ2-1 | TRBV10-3 | . | TGTGCCATCAGTGGCGTGGGCAATGAGCAGTTCTTC | CAISGVGNEQFF
TRBD1 | TRBJ2-6 | TRBV29-1 | . | TGCAGCGTTGACGGCGGGACAGGGCTCTCTGGGGCCAACGTCCTGACTTTC | CSVDGGTGLSGANVLTF
. | TRBJ2-4 | TRBV4-1 | few | TGCGCCAGCAGCCAAGTACTCGGCATTCAGTACTTC | CASSQVLGIQYF
. | TRBJ1-5 | TRBV18 | . | TGTGCCAGCTCACCCCAGGGGCTTAGCAATCAGCCCCAGCATTTT | CASSPQGLSNQPQHF
. | TRBJ1-1 | TRBV28 | . | TGTGCCAGCAGTTTTACGAGGGGAAACACTGAAGCTTTCTTT | CASSFTRGNTEAFF
. | TRBJ2-2 | TRBV10-3 | . | TGTGCCATCAGGCGTGGAAGCGAAGCGAACACCGGGGAGCTGTTTTTT | CAIRRGSEANTGELFF